The sequence of this T cell receptor (beta chain) was determined in a study of graft-versus-host responses after intestinal transplantation. Whole-study context: Recipients got multivisceral, liver-intestinal, or isolated intestinal transplants. Uniformly, recipients were administered anti-thymocyte globulin induction with subsequent tacrolimus and steroids for approximately three years. General study results and limits: There were GvH clones found in recipient marrow, and some of them appeared first in ileum or blood.

Using immunoSEQ multiplex PCR, the repertoire was profiled, and TCRdb retains in-frame clones only, with some absent. The sample includes about 93,000 clones, 85% to 95% of them seen just once. Notes on this clone: Its antigen is not identified.

The TCR sequence derives from a human donor who received an intestinal transplant. This sample comprised unstimulated CD8+ T cells sorted from spleen or lymph node cells, obtained before intestinal transplant.

CDR3 nucleotide sequence: TGTGCCAGCAGTTTACGGGAGCTCTCCTACGAGCAGTACTTC. This codes for CASSLRELSYEQYF. This sequence joins TRBV27 and TRBJ2-7; tentatively, D is TRBD2 (6 bases). The CDR3 consists of 14 residues. Trimming removed 2 bases at V and 0 bases at J, with 8 bases between. Germline V CDR1 and CDR2: MNHEY, SMNVEV (reference sequence).